One sample yielded the 10 T cell receptor beta chains listed below, sequenced in a study of blood T cell repertoires in COVID-19. Clones were sequenced by immunoSEQ multiplex PCR, and TCRdb holds only the in-frame ones, with some missing. Of around 100,000 clones in the sample, approximately 89% were seen once. Sequenced sample: peripheral blood. Every receptor here comes from a man over 45 with active COVID-19.

The chain combines TRBV3-1 (or the pseudogene TRBV3-2) with TRBJ1-6; D may be TRBD1 (6 bases). V was cut by 3 bases and J by 5 bases, with 11 bases left in between. This CDR3 comprises 15 residues. Germline CDR1 and CDR2: LGHDT and YNNKEL (reference sequence). CDR3 in DNA: TGTGCCAGCAGCCAGGGCCCAGGGGATAATTCACCCCTCCACTTT. This codes for CASSQGPGDNSPLHF.

V and J are TRBV20-1 and TRBJ1-2; TRBD1 agrees at 7 bases. In germline, CDR1 is DFQATT, CDR2 SNEGSKA (reference sequence). Trimming cost V 3 bases and J 2 bases; bases outside gene matches: 15. The CDR3 is 17 residues long. The DNA for the CDR3 is TGCAGTGCTAGTGACCCCCCGAGCCAGGGGGTAAACTATGGCTACACCTTC. This gives the protein CSASDPPSQGVNYGYTF.

V gene TRBV7-2 combines with J gene TRBJ2-3, with 11 positions matching TRBD2. Looked up from germline, CDR1 is SGHTA and CDR2 is FQGNSA. The V segment lost 4 bases and the J segment 8 bases; nucleotides outside the gene matches: 11. The length of the CDR3 is 16 residues. The chain's CDR3 is CASSSRSGGAMGTQYF. The DNA for the CDR3 is TGTGCCAGCAGCTCCCGTAGCGGGGGGGCCATGGGTACGCAGTATTTT.

The V gene is TRBV14, the J gene TRBJ2-3; 7 bases map to TRBD2. V was pared by 3 bases and J by 8 bases, with 8 bases of the junction left unmatched. The CDR3 runs 14 residues. Per the germline V gene, CDR1 is SGHDN and CDR2 is FVKESK. The CDR3 sequence: CASSQPQTSFTQYF. CDR3 bases: TGTGCCAGCAGCCAGCCACAGACTAGCTTTACGCAGTATTTT.

This clone was observed a handful of times. CDR3 region: CASIRTGSNTEAFF. The CDR3 DNA reads as TGTGCCAGCATTCGGACAGGATCGAACACTGAAGCTTTCTTT. J is TRBJ1-1 and V is TRBV7-9; 7 bases align to TRBD1. This CDR3 region has 14 residues. V was pared by 7 bases and J by 1 base, with 6 bases of the junction left unmatched. The V gene's germline CDR1 is SEHNR and CDR2 FQNEAQ (reference sequence).

The chain employs TRBV5-1 and TRBJ2-2, with 13 bases fitting TRBD2. Germline loops: CDR1 SGHRS, CDR2 YFSETQ. The CDR3 is made up of 16 amino acids. With 3 bases clipped from V and 4 bases from J, the junction kept 3 bases outside the gene matches. CDR3: CASSSGLAGATGELFF. The CDR3 coding sequence is TGCGCCAGCAGCTCAGGACTAGCGGGAGCCACCGGGGAGCTGTTTTTT. Using reference TRBV5-1 and TRBJ2-2 for the parts outside the CDR3, the full variable domain is KAGVTQTPRYLIKTRGQQVTLSCSPISGHRSVSWYQQTPGQGLQFLFEYFSETQRNKGNFPGRFSGRQFSNSRSEMNVSTLELGDSALYLCASSSGLAGATGELFFGEGSRLTVL.

The chain employs TRBV20-1 and TRBJ1-3, with D possibly being TRBD1 (6 bases). Deletions cut 3 bases from V and 0 bases from J, with 15 bases between. Germline CDR1 DFQATT, CDR2 SNEGSKA (reference sequence). The CDR3 consists of 16 residues. This chain's CDR3 is CSASPQDRYSGNTIYF. DNA of the CDR3: TGCAGTGCTAGTCCCCAAGACAGGTACTCTGGAAACACCATATATTTT.

This clone was recorded once. This chain uses TRBV4-1 with TRBJ1-2, with a weak D call TRBD1 (5 bases). The germline gives CDR1 MGHRA, CDR2 YSYEKL. V was trimmed by 4 bases and J by 2 bases, leaving 20 bases between them. This CDR3 contains 17 residues. CDR3 nucleotides: TGCGCCAGCAGCCCGGAACCACCTCCCAGGGCCAACTATGGCTACACCTTC. Protein: CASSPEPPPRANYGYTF.

CDR3 residues: CASSYSDGAGILFF. The CDR3 nucleotides read TGTGCCAGCAGTTACTCGGACGGGGCGGGAATCTTGTTCTTC. The genes are TRBV6-5 and TRBJ2-1; a weak D match, TRBD2 (6 bases). Germline CDR1 is MNHEY and CDR2 is SVGAGI. V dropped 0 bases and J dropped 15 bases, with 18 bases sitting between them. This CDR3 contains 14 residues.

The rearrangement joins TRBV6-6 to TRBJ2-1; TRBD2 matches 10 bases. With 5 bases clipped from V and 6 bases from J, the junction kept 16 bases outside the gene matches. CDR3 size: 18 residues. The V gene's germline CDR1 is MNHNY and CDR2 SVGAGI (reference sequence). The CDR3 bases are TGTGCCAGCAGTCAACTCCCCTTACTAGCGGGGCTGTCCAATGAGCAGTTCTTC. This gives the protein CASSQLPLLAGLSNEQFF.